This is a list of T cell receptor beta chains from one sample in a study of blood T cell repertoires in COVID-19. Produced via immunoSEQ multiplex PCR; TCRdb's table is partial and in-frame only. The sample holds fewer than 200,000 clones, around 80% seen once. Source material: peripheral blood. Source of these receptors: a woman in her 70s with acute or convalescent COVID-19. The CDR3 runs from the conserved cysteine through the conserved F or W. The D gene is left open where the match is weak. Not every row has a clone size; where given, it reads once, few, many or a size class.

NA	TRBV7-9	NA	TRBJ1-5	CASCDSNQPQHF	TGTGCCAGCTGCGATAGCAATCAGCCCCAGCATTTT
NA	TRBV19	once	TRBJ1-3	CASSPGGNTIYF	TGTGCCAGTAGTCCGGGTGGAAACACCATATATTTT
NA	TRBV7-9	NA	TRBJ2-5	CASSPLPRGPEYF	TGTGCCAGCAGCCCACTCCCCAGGGGCCCAGAGTACTTC
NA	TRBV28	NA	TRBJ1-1	CASSSGGGNTEAFF	TGTGCCAGCAGTTCGGGGGGAGGAAATACTGAAGCTTTCTTT
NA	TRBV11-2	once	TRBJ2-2	CASSGLRGSGELFF	TGTGCCAGCAGCGGGCTAAGGGGATCCGGGGAGCTGTTTTTT
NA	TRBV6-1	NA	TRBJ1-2	CASSGQGTSGVGNGYTF	TGTGCCAGCAGTGGGCAGGGGACCTCCGGGGTTGGAAATGGCTACACCTTC
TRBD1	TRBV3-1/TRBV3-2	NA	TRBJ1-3	CASSRQGQRNTIYF	TGTGCCAGCAGCCGACAGGGGCAGAGGAACACCATATATTTT
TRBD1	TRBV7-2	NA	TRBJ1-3	CASSPRTGRSSGNTIYF	TGTGCCAGCAGCCCAAGGACAGGGAGGTCTTCAGGAAACACCATATATTTT
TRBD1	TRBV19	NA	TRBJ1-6	CASTTGTANSPLHF	TGTGCCAGTACCACCGGGACAGCCAATTCACCCCTCCACTTT
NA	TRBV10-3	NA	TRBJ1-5	CAISESGLYTGNQPQHF	TGTGCCATCAGTGAGTCGGGACTTTACACGGGTAATCAGCCCCAGCATTTT
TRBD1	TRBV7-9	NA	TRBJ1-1	CASSSGQGASAEAFF	TGTGCCAGCAGCTCGGGACAGGGGGCGAGCGCTGAAGCTTTCTTT
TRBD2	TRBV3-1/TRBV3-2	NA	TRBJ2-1	CASSQGLAGGNNEQFF	TGTGCCAGCAGCCAGGGACTAGCGGGGGGGAACAATGAGCAGTTCTTC
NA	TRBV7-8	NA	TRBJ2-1	CASSLARTLNEQFF	TGTGCCAGCAGCTTAGCTCGGACTCTTAATGAGCAGTTCTTC
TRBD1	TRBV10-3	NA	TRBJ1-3	CAITGTGPPGNTIYF	TGTGCCATCACCGGGACAGGGCCTCCTGGAAACACCATATATTTT
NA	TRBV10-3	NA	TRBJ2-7	CATSGTSGSEQYF	TGTGCCACTTCGGGAACTTCGGGCAGCGAGCAGTACTTC
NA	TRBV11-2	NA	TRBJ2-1	CASSLAGNEQFF	TGTGCCAGCAGCTTAGCCGGCAATGAGCAGTTCTTC
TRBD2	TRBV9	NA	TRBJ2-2	CASSLTQGTSHGELFF	TGTGCCAGCAGCCTCACCCAAGGGACTAGCCACGGGGAGCTGTTTTTT
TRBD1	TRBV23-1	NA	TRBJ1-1	CASSPPRDSKFPNTEAFF	TGCGCCAGCAGTCCCCCCAGGGACAGTAAGTTCCCTAACACTGAAGCTTTCTTT
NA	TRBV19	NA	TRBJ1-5	CASSIDGRGRDSNQPQHF	TGTGCCAGTAGTATAGATGGGAGAGGGAGAGATAGCAATCAGCCCCAGCATTTT
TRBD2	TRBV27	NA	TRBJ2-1	CASSLWDYSSYNEQFF	TGTGCCAGCAGTTTATGGGACTACTCCTCCTACAATGAGCAGTTCTTC
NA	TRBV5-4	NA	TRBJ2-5	CASSFGGWSETQYF	TGTGCCAGCAGCTTTGGAGGGTGGTCGGAGACCCAGTACTTC
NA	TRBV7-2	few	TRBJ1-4	CASSLVGGPDEKLFF	TGTGCCAGCAGCTTAGTGGGGGGGCCCGATGAAAAACTGTTTTTT
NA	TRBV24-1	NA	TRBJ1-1	CATSDSLREGAFF	TGTGCCACCAGTGATTCCTTGCGGGAGGGGGCTTTCTTT
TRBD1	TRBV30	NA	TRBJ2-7	CAWSTKKQQGSPRYEQYF	TGTGCCTGGAGTACAAAGAAACAACAGGGGTCCCCTCGATACGAGCAGTACTTC
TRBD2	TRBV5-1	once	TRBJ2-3	CASSLAPGTSGTDTQYF	TGCGCCAGCAGCTTGGCCCCTGGGACTAGCGGCACAGATACGCAGTATTTT
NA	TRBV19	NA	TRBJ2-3	CASSVGRTSTDTQYF	TGTGCCAGTAGTGTGGGCAGGACTAGCACAGATACGCAGTATTTT
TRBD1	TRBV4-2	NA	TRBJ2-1	CASSQVEGAAYNEQFF	TGTGCCAGCAGCCAAGTTGAGGGGGCAGCCTACAATGAGCAGTTCTTC
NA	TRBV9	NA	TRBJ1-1	CASSVGGVDTEAFF	TGTGCCAGCAGCGTAGGCGGGGTGGACACTGAAGCTTTCTTT
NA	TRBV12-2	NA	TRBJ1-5	CASRLDFSGVQPQHF	TGTGCAAGTCGCTTAGATTTTTCCGGGGTCCAGCCCCAGCATTTT
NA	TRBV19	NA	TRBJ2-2	CASSIPNTGELFF	TGTGCCAGTAGTATCCCTAACACCGGGGAGCTGTTTTTT
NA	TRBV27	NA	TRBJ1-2	CASSLFSSGGALGYTF	TGTGCCAGCAGTTTATTTAGTTCGGGGGGCGCTCTTGGCTACACCTTC
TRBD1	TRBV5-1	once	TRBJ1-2	CASSYDRVEVYGYTF	TGCGCCAGCAGCTATGACAGGGTGGAGGTCTATGGCTACACCTTC
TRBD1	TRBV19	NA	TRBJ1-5	CASSIGQGINQPQHF	TGTGCCAGTAGTATCGGACAGGGTATTAATCAGCCCCAGCATTTT
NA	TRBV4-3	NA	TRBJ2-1	CASSQRERSDNEQFF	TGCGCCAGCAGCCAACGGGAGCGGTCGGACAATGAGCAGTTCTTC
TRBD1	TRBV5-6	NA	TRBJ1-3	CASSGFRDRVYTIYF	TGTGCCAGCAGCGGATTCCGGGACAGGGTTTACACCATATATTTT
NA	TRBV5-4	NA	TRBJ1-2	CASSLAEVVSHGYTF	TGTGCCAGCAGCTTGGCCGAGGTAGTAAGTCATGGCTACACCTTC
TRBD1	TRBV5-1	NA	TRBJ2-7	CASSLGTGEPTYEQYF	TGCGCCAGCAGCTTGGGGACAGGGGAACCTACCTACGAGCAGTACTTC
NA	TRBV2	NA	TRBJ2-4	CASSGSRQNIQYF	TGTGCCAGCAGCGGCAGCAGGCAAAACATTCAGTACTTC
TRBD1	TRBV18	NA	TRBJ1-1	CASSEQGPAMNTEAFF	TGTGCCAGCTCGGAACAGGGGCCAGCGATGAACACTGAAGCTTTCTTT
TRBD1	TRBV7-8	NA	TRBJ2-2	CASSTPGQGLAGELFF	TGTGCCAGCTCGACCCCAGGACAGGGTTTAGCCGGGGAGCTGTTTTTT
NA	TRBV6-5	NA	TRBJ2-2	CASSYYRSAGELFF	TGTGCCAGCAGTTACTACAGGTCGGCCGGGGAGCTGTTTTTT
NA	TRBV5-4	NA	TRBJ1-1	CASSLKIQGNTEAFF	TGTGCCAGCAGCTTGAAGATACAGGGGAACACTGAAGCTTTCTTT
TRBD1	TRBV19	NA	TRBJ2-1	CASSPGQTYNEQFF	TGTGCCAGTAGTCCGGGACAGACTTACAATGAGCAGTTCTTC
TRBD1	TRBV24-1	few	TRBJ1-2	CATSDPGQGNGYTF	TGTGCCACCAGTGACCCGGGACAGGGGAATGGCTACACCTTC
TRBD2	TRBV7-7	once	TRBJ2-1	CASSSRLAGGRDEQFF	TGTGCTAGCAGCTCAAGACTAGCGGGGGGGCGGGATGAGCAGTTCTTC
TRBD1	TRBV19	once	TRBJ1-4	CASTLGQGNEKLFF	TGTGCCAGTACCCTAGGACAGGGTAATGAAAAACTGTTTTTT
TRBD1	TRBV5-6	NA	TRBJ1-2	CASSLRTGGFGYTF	TGTGCCAGCAGCCTCAGGACAGGGGGATTTGGCTACACCTTC
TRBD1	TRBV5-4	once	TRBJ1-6	CASSNGPGTDNSPLHF	TGTGCCAGCAGCAATGGGCCCGGGACAGACAATTCACCCCTCCACTTT
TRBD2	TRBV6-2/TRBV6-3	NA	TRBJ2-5	CASSRSGRVLQETQYF	TGTGCCAGCAGTCGTAGCGGGAGGGTGCTTCAAGAGACCCAGTACTTC
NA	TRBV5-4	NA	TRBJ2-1	CASSFSLAANEQFF	TGTGCCAGCAGCTTTAGTCTTGCCGCCAATGAGCAGTTCTTC